The present T cell receptor beta chain was sequenced within a study of CD8 T cells in Susac syndrome. Notes on the study in general: The study acknowledged a relatively small number of individuals in its TCR sequencing and HLA analysis.

A word on this clonotype: Its antigen is as yet unknown.

Between the trimmed V and J ends, which lost 0 bases and 5 bases, there was a span of 15 bases. The V gene's germline CDR1 is SGHRS and CDR2 YFSETQ. The CDR3 spans 16 residues. From blood CD8+ and CD4+ T cells, the TCR beta chain was sequenced. Negative magnetic isolation gave CD8+ and CD4+ cells; FACS enriched CD8+ TEMRA. Random hexamers were used to reverse transcribe an amount of roughly 0.5 to 1 ug RNA. An immunoSEQ multiplex PCR amplified TCR beta CDR3 over 54 Vbeta and 13 Jbeta. TCRdb reprocessed the immunoSEQ multiplex PCR reads with MiXCR, giving one entry per CDR3 protein. The table includes roughly 200,000 distinct CDR3 sequences, around 95% detected once.

This clonotype originated in a human donor in good health. The gene calls are TRBV5-1 and TRBJ2-1; D gene ambiguous. Sequenced material: CD4+ T cells from PBMCs. DNA of the CDR3: TGCGCCAGCAGCTTGGGCTGGGCGGAGATCAACAATGAGCAGTTCTTC. Protein sequence: CASSLGWAEINNEQFF.